The clone carrying this T cell receptor (beta chain) has only one observation. This entry is derived from a study of blood T cell repertoires in COVID-19. Background on the study: Samples representing acute and convalescent COVID-19 were sourced from the United States, Italy and Spain. T cells, B-cell-depleted T cells, or PBMCs supplied cDNA or gDNA.

V dropped 5 bases and J dropped 0 bases, with 14 bases sitting between them. The CDR3 covers 16 residues. Germline V gene data show CDR1 as MDHEN and CDR2 as SYDVKM. In the authors' methods: Amplification of reference gene primers provided the estimated nucleated cell counts. The data were produced by immunoSEQ multiplex PCR, yet TCRdb's version contains in-frame clones alone and is incomplete. V, J and clone size are those of that table, while D and trimming were read from the DNA. Among some 100,000 clones, roughly 87% were seen once, and the ten largest hold around 6.5%. The V gene is TRBV28, the J gene TRBJ1-5, with no clear D. The clonotype originates from an older woman with acute or convalescent COVID-19. Input material: peripheral blood. The CDR3 reads CASSTILRGSNQPQHF. In nucleotides, the CDR3 is TGTGCCAGCAGTACCATCCTCCGGGGTAGCAATCAGCCCCAGCATTTT. Variable domain in full (rest from reference TRBV28 and TRBJ1-5): DVKVTQSSRYLVKRTGEKVFLECVQDMDHENMFWYRQDPGLGLRLIYFSYDVKMKEKGDIPEGYSVSREKKERFSLILESASTNQTSMYLCASSTILRGSNQPQHFGDGTRLSIL.